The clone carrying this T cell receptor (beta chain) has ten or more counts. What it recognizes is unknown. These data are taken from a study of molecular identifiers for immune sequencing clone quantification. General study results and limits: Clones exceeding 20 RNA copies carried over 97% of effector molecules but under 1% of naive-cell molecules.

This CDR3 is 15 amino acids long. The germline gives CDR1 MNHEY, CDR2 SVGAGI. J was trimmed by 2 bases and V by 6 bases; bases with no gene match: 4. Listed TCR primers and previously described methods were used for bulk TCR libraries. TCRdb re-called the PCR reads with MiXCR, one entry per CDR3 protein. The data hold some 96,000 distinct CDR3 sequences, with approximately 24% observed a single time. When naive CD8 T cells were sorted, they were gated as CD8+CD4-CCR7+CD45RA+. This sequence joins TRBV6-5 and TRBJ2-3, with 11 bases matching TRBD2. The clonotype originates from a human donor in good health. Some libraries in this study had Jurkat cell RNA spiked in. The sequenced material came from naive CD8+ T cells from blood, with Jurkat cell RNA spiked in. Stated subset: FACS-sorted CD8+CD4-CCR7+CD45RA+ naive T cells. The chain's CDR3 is CASRLSGGATDTQYF. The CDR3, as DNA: TGTGCCAGCAGACTTAGCGGGGGGGCCACAGATACGCAGTATTTT.